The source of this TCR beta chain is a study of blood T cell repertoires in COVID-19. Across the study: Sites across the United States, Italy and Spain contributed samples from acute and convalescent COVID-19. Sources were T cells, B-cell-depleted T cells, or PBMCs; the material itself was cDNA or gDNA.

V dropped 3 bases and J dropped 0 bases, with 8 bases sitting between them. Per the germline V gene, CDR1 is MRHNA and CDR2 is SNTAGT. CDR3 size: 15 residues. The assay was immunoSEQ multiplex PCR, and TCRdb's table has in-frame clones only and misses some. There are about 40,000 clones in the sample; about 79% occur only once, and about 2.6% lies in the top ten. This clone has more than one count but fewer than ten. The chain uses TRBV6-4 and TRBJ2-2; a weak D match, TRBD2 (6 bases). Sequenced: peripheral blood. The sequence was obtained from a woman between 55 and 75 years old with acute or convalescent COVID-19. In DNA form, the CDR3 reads TGTGCCAGCAGTGAAGGCGGGACGAACACCGGGGAGCTGTTTTTT. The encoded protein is CASSEGGTNTGELFF.